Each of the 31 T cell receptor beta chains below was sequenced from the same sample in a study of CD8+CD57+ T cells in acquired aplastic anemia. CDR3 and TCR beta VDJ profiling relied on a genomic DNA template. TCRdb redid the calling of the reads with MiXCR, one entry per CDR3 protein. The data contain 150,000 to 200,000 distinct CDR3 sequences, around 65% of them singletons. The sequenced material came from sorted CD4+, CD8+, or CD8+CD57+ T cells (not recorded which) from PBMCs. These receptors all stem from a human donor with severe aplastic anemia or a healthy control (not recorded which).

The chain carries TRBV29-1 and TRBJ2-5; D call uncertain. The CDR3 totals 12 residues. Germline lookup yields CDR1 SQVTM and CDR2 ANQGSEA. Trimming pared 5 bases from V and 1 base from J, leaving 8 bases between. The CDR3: CSVLHGQETQYF. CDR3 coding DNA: TGCAGCGTTTTACACGGCCAAGAGACCCAGTACTTC.

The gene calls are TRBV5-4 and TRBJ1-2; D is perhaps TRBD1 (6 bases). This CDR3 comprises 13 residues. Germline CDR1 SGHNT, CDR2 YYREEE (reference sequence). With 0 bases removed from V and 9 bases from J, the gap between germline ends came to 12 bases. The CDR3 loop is CASSLASGHSYTF. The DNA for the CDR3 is TGTGCCAGCAGCTTGGCCTCGGGACACAGCTACACCTTC.

The CDR3 spells CSVGGDYGYTF. The CDR3 nucleotides are TGCAGCGTGGGGGGGGACTATGGCTACACCTTC. This chain joins TRBV29-1 and TRBJ1-2; D perhaps matches TRBD1 (5 bases). V lost 6 bases and J 3 bases, leaving 8 bases between the germline ends. Germline values: CDR1 SQVTM, CDR2 ANQGSEA. The CDR3 covers 11 residues.

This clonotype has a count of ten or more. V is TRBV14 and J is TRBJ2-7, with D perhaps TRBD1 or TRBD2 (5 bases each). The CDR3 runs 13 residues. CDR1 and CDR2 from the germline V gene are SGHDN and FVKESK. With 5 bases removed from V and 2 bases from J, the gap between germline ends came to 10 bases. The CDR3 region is CASSYGTAYEQYF. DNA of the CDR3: TGTGCCAGCAGCTATGGGACCGCCTACGAGCAGTACTTC.

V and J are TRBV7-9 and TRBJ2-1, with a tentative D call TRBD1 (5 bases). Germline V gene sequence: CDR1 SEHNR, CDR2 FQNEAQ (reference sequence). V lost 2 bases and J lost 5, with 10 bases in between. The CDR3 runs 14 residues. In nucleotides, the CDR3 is TGTGCCAGCAGCTTATATATAGGGGACAATGAGCAGTTCTTC. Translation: CASSLYIGDNEQFF.

In nucleotides, the CDR3 is TGTGCTATCGCAGGTTATTTGAACACTGAAGCTTTCTTT. Translating it yields CAIAGYLNTEAFF. The rearrangement uses TRBV10-3 and TRBJ1-1; D is ambiguous. The CDR3 totals 13 residues. Per germline, CDR1 ENHRY and CDR2 SYGVKD.

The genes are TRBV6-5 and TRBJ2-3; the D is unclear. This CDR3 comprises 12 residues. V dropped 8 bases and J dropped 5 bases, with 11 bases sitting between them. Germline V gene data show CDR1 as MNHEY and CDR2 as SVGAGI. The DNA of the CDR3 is TGTGCCAGCCATGTTGGCGGAGATACGCAGTATTTT. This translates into CASHVGGDTQYF.

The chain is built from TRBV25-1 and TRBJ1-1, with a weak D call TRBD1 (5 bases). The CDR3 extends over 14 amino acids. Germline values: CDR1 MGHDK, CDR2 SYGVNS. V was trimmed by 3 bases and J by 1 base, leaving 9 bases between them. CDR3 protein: CASSERGPNTEAFF. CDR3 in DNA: TGTGCCAGCAGTGAGAGGGGACCGAACACTGAAGCTTTCTTT. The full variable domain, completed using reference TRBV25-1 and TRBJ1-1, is EADIYQTPRYLVIGTGKKITLECSQTMGHDKMYWYQQDPGMELHLIHYSYGVNSTEKGDLSSESTVSRIRTEHFPLTLESARPSHTSQYLCASSERGPNTEAFFGQGTRLTVV.

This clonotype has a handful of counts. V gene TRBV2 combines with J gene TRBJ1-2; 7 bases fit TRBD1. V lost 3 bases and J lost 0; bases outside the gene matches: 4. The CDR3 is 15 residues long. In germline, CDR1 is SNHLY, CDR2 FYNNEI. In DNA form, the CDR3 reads TGTGCCAGCAGTGACAGGGGGGGAGCTAACTATGGCTACACCTTC. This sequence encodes CASSDRGGANYGYTF.

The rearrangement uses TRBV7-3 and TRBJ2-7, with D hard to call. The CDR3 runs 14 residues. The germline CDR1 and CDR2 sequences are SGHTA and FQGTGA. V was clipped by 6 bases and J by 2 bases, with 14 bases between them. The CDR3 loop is CASSEQGETYEQYF. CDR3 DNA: TGTGCCAGCAGTGAGCAAGGTGAAACCTACGAGCAGTACTTC.

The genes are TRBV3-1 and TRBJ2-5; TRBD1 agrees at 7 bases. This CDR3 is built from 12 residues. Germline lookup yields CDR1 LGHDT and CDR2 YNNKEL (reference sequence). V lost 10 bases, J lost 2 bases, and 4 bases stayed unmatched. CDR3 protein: CATKDRQETQYF. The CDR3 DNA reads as TGTGCCACCAAGGACAGGCAAGAGACCCAGTACTTC.

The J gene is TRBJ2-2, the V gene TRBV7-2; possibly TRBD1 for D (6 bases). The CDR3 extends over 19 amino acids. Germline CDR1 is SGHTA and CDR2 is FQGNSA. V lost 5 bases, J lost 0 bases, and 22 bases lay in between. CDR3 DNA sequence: TGTGCCAGCAGCCCTAATCCGCTCAGACGACAGGCGAACACCGGGGAGCTGTTTTTT. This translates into CASSPNPLRRQANTGELFF.

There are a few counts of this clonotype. CDR3 bases: TGTGCCAGCAGCTCCTCGGGAACAGATACGCAGTATTTT. Its protein is CASSSSGTDTQYF. V and J are TRBV7-3 and TRBJ2-3; D may be TRBD2 (5 bases). The CDR3 spans 13 residues. V shed 4 bases and J shed 3 bases, with 8 bases lying between them. The germline V gene encodes CDR1 SGHTA and CDR2 FQGTGA.

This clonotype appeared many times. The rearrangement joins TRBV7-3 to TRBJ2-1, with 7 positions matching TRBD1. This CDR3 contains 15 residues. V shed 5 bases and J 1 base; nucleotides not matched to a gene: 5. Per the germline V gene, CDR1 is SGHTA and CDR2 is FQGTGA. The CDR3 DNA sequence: TGTGCCAGCAGCGACAGGGTCTCTTCCTACAATGAGCAGTTCTTC. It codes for CASSDRVSSYNEQFF.

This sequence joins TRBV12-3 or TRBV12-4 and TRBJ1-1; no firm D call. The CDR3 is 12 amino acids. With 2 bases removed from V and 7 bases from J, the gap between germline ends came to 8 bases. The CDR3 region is CASSLIQSEAFF. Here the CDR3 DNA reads TGTGCCAGCAGTTTAATTCAGAGTGAAGCTTTCTTT.

The CDR3 nucleotides read TGTGCCATCAGTGAGTGGGGGAGCGAGCAGTACTTC. Residues: CAISEWGSEQYF. The chain combines TRBV10-3 with TRBJ2-7; D assignment may be TRBD1 or TRBD2 (5 bases each). CDR1 is ENHRY and CDR2 is SYGVKD in the germline V gene. The CDR3 has 12 amino acids. V dropped 1 base and J dropped 6 bases, with 7 bases sitting between them.

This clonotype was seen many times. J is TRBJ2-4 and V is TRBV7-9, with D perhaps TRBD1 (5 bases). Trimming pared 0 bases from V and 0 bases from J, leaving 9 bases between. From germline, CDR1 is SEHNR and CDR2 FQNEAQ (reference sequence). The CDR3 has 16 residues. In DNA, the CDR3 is TGTGCCAGCAGCTTAGCTAGGGGAATAGCCAAAAACATTCAGTACTTC. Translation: CASSLARGIAKNIQYF.

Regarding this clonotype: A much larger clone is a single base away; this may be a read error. CDR3 region: CASSPQELYGYTF. CDR3 DNA sequence: TGTGCCAGCAGTCCCCAGGAACTCTATGGCTACACCTTC. The gene calls are TRBV6-1 and TRBJ1-2; no firm D call. Trimming took 5 bases from V and 4 from J, leaving 11 bases between them. CDR1 and CDR2 from the germline V gene are MNHNS and SASEGT. The CDR3 length is 13 residues.

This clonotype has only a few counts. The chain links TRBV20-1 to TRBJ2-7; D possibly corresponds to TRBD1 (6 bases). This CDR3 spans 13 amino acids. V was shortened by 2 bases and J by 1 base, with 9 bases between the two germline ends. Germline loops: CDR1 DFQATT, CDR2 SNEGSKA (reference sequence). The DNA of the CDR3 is TGCAGTGCTAGACAGGGGAGATCCTACGAGCAGTACTTC. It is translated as CSARQGRSYEQYF.

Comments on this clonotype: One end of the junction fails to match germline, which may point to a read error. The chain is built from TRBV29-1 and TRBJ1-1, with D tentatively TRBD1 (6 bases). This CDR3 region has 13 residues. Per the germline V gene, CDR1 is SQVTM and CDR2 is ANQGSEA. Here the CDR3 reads CSVGGGSNTEAFF. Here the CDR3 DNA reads TGCAGCGTGGGTGGGGGCTCTAACACTGAGGCTTTCTTT.

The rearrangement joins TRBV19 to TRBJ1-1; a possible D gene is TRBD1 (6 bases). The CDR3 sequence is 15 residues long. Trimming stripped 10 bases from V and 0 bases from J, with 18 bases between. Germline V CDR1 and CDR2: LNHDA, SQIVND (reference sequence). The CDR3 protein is CATRIDRSLNTEAFF. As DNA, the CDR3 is TGTGCCACAAGGATTGACAGGTCATTGAACACTGAAGCTTTCTTT.

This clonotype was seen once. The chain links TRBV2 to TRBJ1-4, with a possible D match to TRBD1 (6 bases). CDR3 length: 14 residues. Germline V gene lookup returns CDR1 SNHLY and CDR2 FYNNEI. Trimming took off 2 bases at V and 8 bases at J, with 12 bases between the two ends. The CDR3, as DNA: TGTGCCAGCAGTGAACGAGGGGGGGAAGAAAAACTGTTTTTT. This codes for CASSERGGEEKLFF.

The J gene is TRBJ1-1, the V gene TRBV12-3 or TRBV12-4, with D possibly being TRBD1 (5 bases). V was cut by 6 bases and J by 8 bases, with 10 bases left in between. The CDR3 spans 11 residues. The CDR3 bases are TGTGCCAGCAGAAGACAGTTAGAAGCTTTCTTT. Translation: CASRRQLEAFF.

This chain's CDR3 is CSVPLTGFNEQFF. CDR3 bases: TGCAGCGTTCCTTTGACAGGGTTCAATGAGCAGTTCTTC. V usage is TRBV29-1 and J usage is TRBJ2-1; TRBD1 agrees at 7 bases. The CDR3 runs to 13 residues. The V and J ends lost 5 bases and 6 bases, in that order; junction bases with no gene match: 7. Germline CDR1 is SQVTM and CDR2 is ANQGSEA.

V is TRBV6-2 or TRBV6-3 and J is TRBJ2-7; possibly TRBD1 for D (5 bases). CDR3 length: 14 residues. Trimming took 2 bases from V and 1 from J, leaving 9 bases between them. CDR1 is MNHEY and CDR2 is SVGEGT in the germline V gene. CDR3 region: CASSYVPGSYEQYF. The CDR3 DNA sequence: TGTGCCAGCAGTTACGTCCCAGGGTCCTACGAGCAGTACTTC.

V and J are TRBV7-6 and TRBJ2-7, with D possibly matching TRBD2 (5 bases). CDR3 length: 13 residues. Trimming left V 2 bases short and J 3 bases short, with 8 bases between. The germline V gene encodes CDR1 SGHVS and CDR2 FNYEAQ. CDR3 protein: CASSLYGDYEQYF. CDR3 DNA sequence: TGTGCCAGCAGCTTATACGGGGACTACGAGCAGTACTTC.

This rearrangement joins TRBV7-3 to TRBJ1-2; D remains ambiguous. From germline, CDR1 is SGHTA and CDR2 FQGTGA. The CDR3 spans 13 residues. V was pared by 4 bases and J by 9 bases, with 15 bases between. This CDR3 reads CASSSGPANSYTF. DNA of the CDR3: TGTGCCAGCAGCTCTGGACCGGCCAACAGCTACACCTTC.

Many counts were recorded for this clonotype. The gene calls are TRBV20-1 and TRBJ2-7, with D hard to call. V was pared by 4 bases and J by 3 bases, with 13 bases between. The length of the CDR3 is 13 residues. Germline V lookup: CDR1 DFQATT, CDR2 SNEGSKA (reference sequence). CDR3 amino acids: CSANDIIFYEQYF. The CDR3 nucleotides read TGCAGTGCTAACGACATAATCTTCTACGAGCAGTACTTC.

The CDR3: CASSRTSGGPAFNEQFF. In DNA, the CDR3 is TGTGCCAGCAGCCGAACTAGCGGGGGGCCCGCGTTCAATGAGCAGTTCTTC. The rearrangement links TRBV7-2 to TRBJ2-1; 12 positions agree with TRBD2. Germline CDR1 and CDR2: SGHTA and FQGNSA. CDR3 length: 17 residues. J lost 6 bases, V lost 5 bases, and 11 bases had no gene match. The variable domain in full, with the rest retrieved from reference TRBV7-2 and TRBJ2-1, is GAGVSQSPSNKVTEKGKDVELRCDPISGHTALYWYRQSLGQGLEFLIYFQGNSAPDKSGLPSDRFSAERTGGSVSTLTIQRTQQEDSAVYLCASSRTSGGPAFNEQFFGPGTRLTVL.

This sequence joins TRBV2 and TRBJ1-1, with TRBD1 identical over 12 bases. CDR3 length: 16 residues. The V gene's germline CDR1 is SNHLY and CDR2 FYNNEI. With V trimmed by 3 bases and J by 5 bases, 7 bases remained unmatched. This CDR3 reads CASSEWDRGRTTEAFF. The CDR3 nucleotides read TGTGCCAGCAGTGAGTGGGACAGGGGGCGAACGACTGAAGCTTTCTTT. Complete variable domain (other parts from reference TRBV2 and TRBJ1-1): EPEVTQTPSHQVTQMGQEVILRCVPISNHLYFYWYRQILGQKVEFLVSFYNNEISEKSEIFDDQFSVERPDGSNFTLKIRSTKLEDSAMYFCASSEWDRGRTTEAFFGQGTRLTVV.

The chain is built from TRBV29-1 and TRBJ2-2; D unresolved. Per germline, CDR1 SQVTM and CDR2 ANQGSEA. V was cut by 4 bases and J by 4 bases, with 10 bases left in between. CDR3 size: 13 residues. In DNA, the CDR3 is TGCAGCGTTGCAACCCTGGGCACCGGGGAGCTGTTTTTT. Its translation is CSVATLGTGELFF.